These 13 T cell receptor beta chains originate from one sample sequenced in a study of control samples from healthy donors and cancer patients. Sequenced by immunoSEQ multiplex PCR; TCRdb stores in-frame clones only, minus some. The repertoire has 100,000 to 120,000 clones, 83% of them found once; the top ten carry about 13%. The sequencing input was blood. The receptors originated from a woman aged 45-60 years in good health.

The chain employs TRBV11-3 and TRBJ2-2; D remains ambiguous. V was pared by 1 base and J by 2 bases, with 8 bases between. The V gene's germline CDR1 is SGHNT and CDR2 YENEEA. The CDR3 runs 15 residues. The CDR3 spells CASSLGGLNTGELFF. Here the CDR3 DNA reads TGTGCCAGCAGCTTAGGGGGTCTAAACACCGGGGAGCTGTTTTTT.

The CDR3 protein is CASSQDPSGKNEQFF. CDR3 DNA: TGCGCCAGCAGCCAAGACCCTAGCGGGAAGAATGAGCAGTTCTTC. V usage is TRBV4-3 and J usage is TRBJ2-1; 9 positions agree with TRBD2. CDR1 is LGHNA and CDR2 is YSLEER in the germline V gene. The CDR3 runs to 15 residues. Unmatched junction bases numbered 4, after V lost 0 bases and J lost 7 bases.

Notes on this clone: Other DNA variants within this sample encode the same CDR3. The CDR3, as DNA: TGCAGTGCTGGGGGGACTGAAGCTTTCTTT. Protein product: CSAGGTEAFF. The chain combines TRBV20-1 with TRBJ1-1, with D maybe TRBD1 (5 bases). The CDR3 runs 10 residues. In germline, CDR1 is DFQATT, CDR2 SNEGSKA (reference sequence). V was trimmed by 5 bases and J by 5 bases, leaving 6 bases between them.

As for this clone: A junction boundary mismatches the germline segment, possibly from a read error. This chain links TRBV24-1 with TRBJ2-3; D remains ambiguous. The CDR3 length is 13 residues. Germline lookup yields CDR1 KGHDR and CDR2 SFDVKD. CDR3 sequence reads: CATSVGRKDTQYF. DNA for the CDR3: TGTGCCACGAGTGTGGGCAGGAAAGATACGCAGTATTTT.

Concerning this clone itself: An end of the junction does not agree with germline; a read error may underlie this. The V and J genes are TRBV7-7 and TRBJ2-1, with TRBD1 identical over 9 bases. Looked up from germline, CDR1 is SSHAT and CDR2 is FNYEAQ (reference sequence). The CDR3 sequence is 15 residues long. The CDR3 DNA is TGTGCTAGCAGCTTAGAGACAGGGGGTAGGGGCGAGCAGTTCTTC. This gives the protein CASSLETGGRGEQFF. Complete variable domain (other parts from reference TRBV7-7 and TRBJ2-1): GAGVSQSPRYKVTKRGQDVTLRCDPISSHATLYWYQQALGQGPEFLTYFNYEAQPDKSGLPSDRFSAERPEGSISTLTIQRTEQRDSAMYRCASSLETGGRGEQFFGPGTRLTVL.

This chain links TRBV27 with TRBJ2-7; 10 positions match TRBD1. Trimming cost V 6 bases and J 1 base; bases outside gene matches: 3. The CDR3 has 14 amino acids. Germline CDR1 and CDR2: MNHEY and SMNVEV (reference sequence). CDR3 in amino acids: CASRRTGGSYEQYF. The CDR3 nucleotides are TGTGCCAGCAGGCGGACAGGGGGGTCCTACGAGCAGTACTTC.

The chain couples TRBV7-8 to TRBJ2-7; a weak D match, TRBD1 (6 bases). Germline V gene data show CDR1 as SGHVS and CDR2 as FQNEAQ. Trimming stripped 5 bases from V and 2 bases from J, with 10 bases between. This CDR3 contains 13 residues. The DNA for the CDR3 is TGTGCCAGCAGCCCCCGGACAGCCTACGAGCAGTACTTC. Protein: CASSPRTAYEQYF.

This sequence joins TRBV15 and TRBJ2-7; D perhaps matches TRBD1 (7 bases). CDR1 is LNHNV, CDR2 YYDKDF, per germline (reference sequence). Trimming took 3 bases from V and 3 from J, leaving 15 bases between them. This CDR3 has 15 residues. CDR3 nucleotides: TGTGCCACCAGCAGGGCGGGACAGAAAAACTACGAGCAGTACTTC. This sequence encodes CATSRAGQKNYEQYF.

This chain connects TRBV5-1 to TRBJ1-3, with 7 bases fitting TRBD1. Looked up from germline, CDR1 is SGHRS and CDR2 is YFSETQ. The CDR3 is made up of 15 amino acids. V was pared by 1 base and J by 3 bases, with 4 bases of the junction left unmatched. The CDR3 nucleotides read TGCGCCAGCAGCTTGCGGACAGGAGATGGAAACACCATATATTTT. Translated, it gives CASSLRTGDGNTIYF.

The chain couples TRBV5-1 to TRBJ2-3; D is uncertain. Germline assignment: CDR1 SGHRS and CDR2 YFSETQ. This CDR3 has 16 amino acids. The ends were cut back, 0 bases at V and 2 bases at J, with 13 bases in the middle. Here the CDR3 DNA reads TGCGCCAGCAGCTTGGCCAGTGTATGGGCCACAGATACGCAGTATTTT. Amino acid sequence: CASSLASVWATDTQYF.

The chain links TRBV6-1 to TRBJ2-7; D possibly uses TRBD1 or TRBD2 (5 bases each). CDR1 and CDR2 from the germline V gene are MNHNS and SASEGT. Trimming cost V 1 base and J 6 bases, with 19 bases left between them. There are 16 residues in the CDR3. In nucleotides, the CDR3 is TGTGCCAGCAGTGAAGGGACACCGGGACGGCAAGGCGAGCAGTACTTC. This sequence encodes CASSEGTPGRQGEQYF.

V is TRBV7-2 and J is TRBJ2-2, with TRBD2 matching 8 bases. Germline assignment: CDR1 SGHTA and CDR2 FQGNSA. The CDR3 is 15 residues long. Trimming at V came to 2 bases and at J to 6 bases, leaving 5 bases not matched to a gene. CDR3 region: CASSLNRGGAGELFF. The CDR3 coding sequence is TGTGCCAGCAGCTTAAATCGGGGGGGCGCCGGGGAGCTGTTTTTT.

V gene TRBV29-1 combines with J gene TRBJ1-2, with D possibly being TRBD1 (6 bases). The CDR3 spans 12 residues. In germline, CDR1 is SQVTM, CDR2 ANQGSEA. V shed 3 bases and J shed 4 bases, with 9 bases lying between them. The CDR3 nucleotides are TGCAGCGTTGACCAGGGGAGCTATGGCTACACCTTC. Translating gives CSVDQGSYGYTF.